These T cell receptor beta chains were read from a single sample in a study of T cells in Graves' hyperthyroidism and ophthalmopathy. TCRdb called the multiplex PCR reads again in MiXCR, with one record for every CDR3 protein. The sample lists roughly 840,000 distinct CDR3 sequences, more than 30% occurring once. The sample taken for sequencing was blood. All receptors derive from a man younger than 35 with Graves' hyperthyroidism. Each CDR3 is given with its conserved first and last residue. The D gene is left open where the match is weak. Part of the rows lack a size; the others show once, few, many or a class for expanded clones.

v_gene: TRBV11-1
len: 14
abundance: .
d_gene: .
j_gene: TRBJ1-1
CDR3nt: TGTGCCAGCAGCTCCAGCGTTTCGAACACTGAAGCTTTCTTT
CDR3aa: CASSSSVSNTEAFF

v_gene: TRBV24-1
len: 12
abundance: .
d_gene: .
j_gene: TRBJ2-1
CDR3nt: TGTGCCACCAGTGACCCTGACATGGAGCAGTTCTTC
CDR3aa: CATSDPDMEQFF

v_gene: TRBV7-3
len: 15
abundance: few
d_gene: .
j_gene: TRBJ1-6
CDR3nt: TGTGCCAGCAGCTTACAGGGGATCTCTAATTCACCCCTCCACTTT
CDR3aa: CASSLQGISNSPLHF

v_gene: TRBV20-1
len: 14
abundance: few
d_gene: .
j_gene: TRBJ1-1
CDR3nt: TGCAGTGCCAGGGATCCCTCGGGGAACACTGAAGCTTTCTTT
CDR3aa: CSARDPSGNTEAFF

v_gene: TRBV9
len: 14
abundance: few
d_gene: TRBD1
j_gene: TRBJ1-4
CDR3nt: TGTGCCAGCAGTACAGGGGCGCAGGCCGAAAAACTGTTTTTT
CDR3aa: CASSTGAQAEKLFF

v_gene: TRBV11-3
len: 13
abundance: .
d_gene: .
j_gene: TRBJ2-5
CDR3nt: TGTGCCAGCAGCTCCTGGGGACTTGTGACCCAGTACTTC
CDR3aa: CASSSWGLVTQYF

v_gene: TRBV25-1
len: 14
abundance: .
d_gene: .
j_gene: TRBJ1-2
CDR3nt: TGTGCCAGCAGCTTATTGACCGGACTCTATGGCTACACCTTC
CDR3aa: CASSLLTGLYGYTF

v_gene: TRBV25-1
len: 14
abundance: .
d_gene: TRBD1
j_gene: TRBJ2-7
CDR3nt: TGTGCCAGCAGATTCGGGACAGGGAGGTACGAGCAGTACTTC
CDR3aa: CASRFGTGRYEQYF

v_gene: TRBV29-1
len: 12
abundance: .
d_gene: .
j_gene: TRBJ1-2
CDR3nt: TGCGGAGTTGGACCGCAAAACTATGGCTACACCTTC
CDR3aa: CGVGPQNYGYTF

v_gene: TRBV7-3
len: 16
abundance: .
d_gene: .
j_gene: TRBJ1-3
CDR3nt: TGTGCCAGCAGCCCCCCCGGACAGAGCTCTGGAAACACCATATATTTT
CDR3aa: CASSPPGQSSGNTIYF

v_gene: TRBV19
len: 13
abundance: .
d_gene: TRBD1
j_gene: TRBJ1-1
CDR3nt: TGTGCCAGTAGTATCGGGACAGACACTGAAGCTTTCTTT
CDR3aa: CASSIGTDTEAFF

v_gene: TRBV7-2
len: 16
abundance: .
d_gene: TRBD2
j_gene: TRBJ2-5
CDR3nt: TGTGCCAGCAGCTTAGTAGAGCGGGGGGTTAGGGAGACCCAGTACTTC
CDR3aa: CASSLVERGVRETQYF

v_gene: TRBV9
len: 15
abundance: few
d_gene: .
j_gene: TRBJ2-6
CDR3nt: TGTGCCAGCAGCCCCTGGGGGGCTGGGGCCAACGTCCTGACTTTC
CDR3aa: CASSPWGAGANVLTF

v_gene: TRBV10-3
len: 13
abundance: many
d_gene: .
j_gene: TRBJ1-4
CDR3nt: TGTGCCATCTCGTCAACCACTAATGAAAAACTGTTTTTT
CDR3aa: CAISSTTNEKLFF

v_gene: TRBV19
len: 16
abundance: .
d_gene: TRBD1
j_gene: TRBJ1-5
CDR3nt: TGTGCCAGTAGTCCTCCGACAGGGGGCAATACTCAGCCCCAGCATTTT
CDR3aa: CASSPPTGGNTQPQHF

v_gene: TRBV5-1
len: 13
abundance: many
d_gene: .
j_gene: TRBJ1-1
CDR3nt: TGCGCCAGCAGCCCCTGGGGGGGAACTGAAGCTTTCTTT
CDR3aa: CASSPWGGTEAFF

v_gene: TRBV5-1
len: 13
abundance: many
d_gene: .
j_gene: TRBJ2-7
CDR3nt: TGCGCCAGCAGCTCAGACAGGAACTACGAGCAGTACTTC
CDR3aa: CASSSDRNYEQYF

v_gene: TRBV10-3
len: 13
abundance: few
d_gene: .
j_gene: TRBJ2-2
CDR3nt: TGTGCCAGCGAAGGGCCTTCCACCGGGGAGCTGTTTTTT
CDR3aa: CASEGPSTGELFF

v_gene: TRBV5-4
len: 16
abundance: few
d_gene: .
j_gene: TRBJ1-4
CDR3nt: TGTGCCAGCAGCTTGGACCTTTCCTCAACTAATGAAAAACTGTTTTTT
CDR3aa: CASSLDLSSTNEKLFF

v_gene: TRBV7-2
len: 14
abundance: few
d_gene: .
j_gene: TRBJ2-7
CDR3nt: TGCGCCAGCAGCCCCCCCCACCAGGGAGGCGAGCAGTACTTC
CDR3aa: CASSPPHQGGEQYF

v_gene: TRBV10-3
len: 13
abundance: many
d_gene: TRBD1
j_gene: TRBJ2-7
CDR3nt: TGTGCCATCAGTCGGGACAGGGTCACCGAGCAGTACTTC
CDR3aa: CAISRDRVTEQYF

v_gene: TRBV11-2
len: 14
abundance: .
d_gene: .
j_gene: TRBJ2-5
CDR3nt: TGTGCCAGCAGCCCACTGGGTACCTTGGAGACCCAGTACTTC
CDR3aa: CASSPLGTLETQYF

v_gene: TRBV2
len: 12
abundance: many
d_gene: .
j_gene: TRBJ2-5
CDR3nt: TGTGCCAGCGCGATCCTTCTTGGGACCCAGTACTTC
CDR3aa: CASAILLGTQYF

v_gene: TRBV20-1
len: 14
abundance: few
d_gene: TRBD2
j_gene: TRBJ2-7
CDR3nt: TGCAGTGCTAGAGCTACTAGCGGGAGTTACGAGCAGTACTTC
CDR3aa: CSARATSGSYEQYF

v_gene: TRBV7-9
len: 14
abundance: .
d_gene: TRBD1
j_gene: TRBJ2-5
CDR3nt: TGTGCCAGCGTCGGGACAGGGGTTGGAGAGACCCAGTACTTC
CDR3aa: CASVGTGVGETQYF

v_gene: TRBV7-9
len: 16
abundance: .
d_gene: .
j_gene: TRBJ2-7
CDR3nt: TGTGCCAGCAGTCCTTCTCCGGGACCGAGAGGGTACGAGCAGTACTTC
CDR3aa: CASSPSPGPRGYEQYF

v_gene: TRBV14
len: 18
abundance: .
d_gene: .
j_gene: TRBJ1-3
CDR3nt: TGTGCCAGCAGCCAAGATCTGGCCAGGGGAGTCCCTGGAAACACCATATATTTT
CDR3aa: CASSQDLARGVPGNTIYF

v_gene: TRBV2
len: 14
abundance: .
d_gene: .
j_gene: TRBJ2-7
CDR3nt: TGTGCCAGCAGTGATCGGGGTTACTCCTACGAGCAGTACTTC
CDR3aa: CASSDRGYSYEQYF

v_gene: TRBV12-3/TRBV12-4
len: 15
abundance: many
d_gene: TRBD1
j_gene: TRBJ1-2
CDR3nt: TGTGCCAGCAGTGTAACGGGACAGCTTAACTATGGCTACACCTTC
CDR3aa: CASSVTGQLNYGYTF

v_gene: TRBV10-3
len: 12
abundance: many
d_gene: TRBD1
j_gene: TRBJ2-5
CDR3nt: TGTGCCATCGGGGACAGCAAAGAGACCCAGTACTTC
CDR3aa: CAIGDSKETQYF

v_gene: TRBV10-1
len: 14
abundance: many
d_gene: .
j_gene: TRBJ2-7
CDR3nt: TGCGCCAGCAGTGGGACTTCGACGCCCTACGAGCAGTACTTC
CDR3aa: CASSGTSTPYEQYF

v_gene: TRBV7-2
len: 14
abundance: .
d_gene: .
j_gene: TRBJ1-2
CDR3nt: TGTGCCAGCAGCTTACTTGGGGGCGGGTATGGCTACACCTTC
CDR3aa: CASSLLGGGYGYTF

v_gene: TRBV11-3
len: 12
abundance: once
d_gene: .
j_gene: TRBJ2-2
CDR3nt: TGTGCCAGCAGCCAAGTAACCGGGGAGCTGCTTTTT
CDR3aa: CASSQVTGELLF

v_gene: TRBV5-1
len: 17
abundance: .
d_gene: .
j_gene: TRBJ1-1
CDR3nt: TGCGCCAGCACCACCCCAACAAAAGGGGGTGGGGACACTGAAGCTTTCTTT
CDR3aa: CASTTPTKGGGDTEAFF

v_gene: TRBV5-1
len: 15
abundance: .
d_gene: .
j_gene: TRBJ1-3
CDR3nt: TGCGCCAGCAGCATTAGTCAGGGAACTGGAAACACCATATATTTT
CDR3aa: CASSISQGTGNTIYF

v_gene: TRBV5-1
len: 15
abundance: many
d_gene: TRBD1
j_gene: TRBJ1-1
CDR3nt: TGCGCCAGCAGCGCCTGGGGACAGGACGACACTGAAGCTTTCTTT
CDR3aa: CASSAWGQDDTEAFF